These 29 T cell receptor beta chains originate from one sample sequenced in a study of PD-L1 blockade in urothelial cancer. Time point of the sample: peripheral blood 6 weeks after treatment start. The table came from immunoSEQ multiplex PCR; TCRdb's copy has only in-frame clones and leaves some out. This table has roughly 45,000 clones, roughly 80% appearing once. Here the sequenced sample was PBMCs, taken around atezolizumab (anti-PD-L1) treatment. These receptor sequences come from a man in his 70s with urothelial cancer.

The chain links TRBV10-2 to TRBJ1-5; D ambiguous. CDR1 and CDR2 from the germline V gene are WSHSY and SAAADI. The CDR3 contains 17 residues. Trimming removed 0 bases at V and 5 bases at J, with 17 bases between. In DNA, the CDR3 is TGCGCCAGCAGTGAGTCGATGGACGGCGGAGGGCATCAGCCCCAGCATTTT. Translated, it gives CASSESMDGGGHQPQHF.

The chain has TRBV6-4 and TRBJ2-2; TRBD1 matches 8 bases. V lost 8 bases to trimming and J lost 1 base; unmatched junction nucleotides: 3. Germline CDR1 reads MRHNA; CDR2 reads SNTAGT. The CDR3 extends over 14 amino acids. CDR3: CASAQGVNTGELFF. The CDR3 nucleotides read TGTGCCAGCGCACAGGGGGTGAACACCGGGGAGCTGTTTTTT.

The rearrangement links TRBV6-6 to TRBJ1-1; D gene unclear. The germline V and J ends were trimmed by 7 bases and 1 base, with 13 bases remaining between them. The germline V gene has CDR1 MNHNY and CDR2 SVGAGI (reference sequence). CDR3 length equals 14 residues. The CDR3 sequence is CASTPFPGNTEAFF. The CDR3 DNA sequence: TGTGCCAGCACCCCTTTCCCGGGGAACACTGAAGCTTTCTTT.

The V and J genes are TRBV10-3 and TRBJ1-3; 7 nucleotides agree with TRBD1. This CDR3 is 16 amino acids long. After removal of 4 bases from V and 0 bases from J, the junction contained 6 bases not matched to a gene. The germline V gene encodes CDR1 ENHRY and CDR2 SYGVKD. The CDR3 sequence: CAISGGTVNSGNTIYF. CDR3 in DNA: TGTGCCATCAGTGGAGGGACAGTAAACTCTGGAAACACCATATATTTT.

The chain recombines TRBV2 with TRBJ2-7, with TRBD1 as a possible D gene (5 bases). Trimming took 6 bases from V and 7 from J, leaving 22 bases between them. Germline CDR1 and CDR2: SNHLY and FYNNEI. This CDR3 spans 15 amino acids. The DNA for the CDR3 is TGTGCCAGCAGGGGCCTAGGGGCTGGGGAAAGAGAGCAGTACTTC. It encodes CASRGLGAGEREQYF.

V usage is TRBV27 and J usage is TRBJ2-2; 8 positions agree with TRBD1. The CDR3 is 17 amino acids. CDR1 MNHEY and CDR2 SMNVEV come from the germline V gene (reference sequence). The junction had 15 bases not matched to a gene; V was cut back by 5 bases and J by 7 bases. The CDR3 protein is CASSPRARTGMSGELFF. CDR3 sequence (DNA): TGTGCCAGCAGTCCAAGAGCCCGGACAGGGATGAGCGGGGAGCTGTTTTTT.

The V and J genes are TRBV2 and TRBJ1-1, with 8 bases matching TRBD1. The V gene's germline CDR1 is SNHLY and CDR2 FYNNEI. This CDR3 region has 15 residues. Trimming at V came to 1 base and at J to 3 bases, leaving 4 bases not matched to a gene. CDR3 in DNA: TGTGCCAGCAGTGAAGTTCCGACAGGGGACACTGAAGCTTTCTTT. It specifies CASSEVPTGDTEAFF.

The CDR3 DNA is TGTGCCAGCAGCCGTGGACTAGCGGGAGGGTTAGGCACCGGGGAGCTGTTTTTT. Protein product: CASSRGLAGGLGTGELFF. This rearrangement joins TRBV27 to TRBJ2-2, with TRBD2 matching 15 bases. Germline V gene lookup returns CDR1 MNHEY and CDR2 SMNVEV (reference sequence). The CDR3 contains 18 residues. Trimming removed 6 bases from V and 4 bases from J; junction bases left unmatched: 9.

This rearrangement joins TRBV9 to TRBJ2-7; 14 nucleotides agree with TRBD2. Trimming removed 2 bases from V and 4 bases from J; junction bases left unmatched: 5. CDR3 length: 16 amino acids. The germline CDR1 and CDR2 sequences are SGDLS and YYNGEE. The CDR3 sequence is CASSVGLAGAGYEQYF. For the CDR3, the DNA is TGTGCCAGCAGCGTGGGACTAGCGGGAGCCGGGTACGAGCAGTACTTC.

The chain has TRBV29-1 and TRBJ1-2; a possible D gene is TRBD1 (6 bases). V was pared by 0 bases and J by 8 bases, with 13 bases between. This CDR3 is 13 amino acids long. Germline V lookup: CDR1 SQVTM, CDR2 ANQGSEA. The DNA of the CDR3 is TGCAGCGTTGAAGACCCCGGGGGGCGAGGCTACACCTTC. As protein: CSVEDPGGRGYTF.

CDR3 amino acids: CASSLPGSGNTIYF. In DNA form, the CDR3 reads TGTGCCAGCAGTTTGCCAGGGTCAGGAAACACCATATATTTT. The genes are TRBV7-2 and TRBJ1-3; maybe TRBD1 (5 bases). Germline V gene sequence: CDR1 SGHTA, CDR2 FQGNSA. V lost 6 bases and J 4 bases, leaving 13 bases between the germline ends. This CDR3 spans 14 amino acids.

This clone has more than one count but fewer than ten. This chain connects TRBV28 to TRBJ1-5; 7 bases are shared with TRBD1. The CDR3 has 15 amino acids. Germline V gives CDR1 MDHEN, CDR2 SYDVKM. V was clipped by 6 bases and J by 2 bases; unmatched bases: 7. CDR3 coding DNA: TGTGCCAGCAGCCTTGGGACAGCCGGCAATCAGCCCCAGCATTTT. It is translated as CASSLGTAGNQPQHF.

A few counts support this clone. V is TRBV30 and J is TRBJ1-5; D not resolved. Germline-derived CDR1 and CDR2 are GTSNPN and SVGIG (reference sequence). V shed 4 bases and J shed 1 base, with 8 bases lying between them. The CDR3 is 13 amino acids. The CDR3 coding sequence is TGTGCCTGGAATGCGGTAAGCAATCAGCCCCAGCATTTT. Translating it yields CAWNAVSNQPQHF. Full variable domain (outside the CDR3, taken from reference TRBV30 and TRBJ1-5): SQTIHQWPATLVQPVGSPLSLECTVEGTSNPNLYWYRQAAGRGLQLLFYSVGIGQISSEVPQNLSASRPQDRQFILSSKKLLLSDSGFYLCAWNAVSNQPQHFGDGTRLSIL.

The genes are TRBV2 and TRBJ1-2; TRBD1 matches at 9 bases. Unmatched junction bases numbered 9, after V lost 9 bases and J lost 7 bases. This CDR3 contains 13 residues. Germline V lookup: CDR1 SNHLY, CDR2 FYNNEI. The CDR3 sequence is CARGGQGVGGYTF. The CDR3 DNA reads TGTGCCAGGGGGGGACAGGGCGTTGGTGGCTACACCTTC.

The rearrangement links TRBV7-6 to TRBJ2-1, with TRBD2 identical over 10 bases. The V gene end was trimmed by 5 bases and the J gene end by 7 bases; junction bases not matched to a gene: 2. CDR1 is SGHVS and CDR2 is FNYEAQ in the germline V gene. The CDR3 sequence is 13 residues long. The CDR3 bases are TGTGCCAGCAGCCGGACTAGCGGTAATGAGCAGTTCTTC. Translated, it gives CASSRTSGNEQFF.

V and J are TRBV6-5 and TRBJ1-2; the match to TRBD1 covers 9 bases. CDR3 length: 15 amino acids. V was clipped by 6 bases and J by 3 bases; unmatched bases: 8. Germline lookup yields CDR1 MNHEY and CDR2 SVGAGI. The DNA of the CDR3 is TGTGCCAGCAGGGAAACAACAGGGGGCCACTATGGCTACACCTTC. Its translation is CASRETTGGHYGYTF.

The rearrangement uses TRBV28 and TRBJ2-2; 7 positions agree with TRBD1. V was clipped by 5 bases and J by 7 bases; unmatched bases: 13. From germline, CDR1 is MDHEN and CDR2 SYDVKM. This CDR3 region has 16 residues. The CDR3 bases are TGTGCCAGCAGTACCCCTGACAGGGTCGTTGGCGGGGAGCTGTTTTTT. Its translation: CASSTPDRVVGGELFF.

The chain has TRBV5-4 and TRBJ2-7; the match to TRBD1 covers 10 bases. Looked up from germline, CDR1 is SGHNT and CDR2 is YYREEE (reference sequence). The CDR3 is 15 residues long. With V trimmed by 4 bases and J by 6 bases, 10 bases remained unmatched. The CDR3 loop is CASSAPTGTGAEQYF. CDR3 nucleotide sequence: TGTGCCAGCAGCGCACCTACCGGGACAGGGGCCGAGCAGTACTTC.

In this sample, this clone turned up a few times. J is TRBJ1-1 and V is TRBV30; 7 bases align to TRBD1. Germline assignment: CDR1 GTSNPN and CDR2 SVGIG (reference sequence). The CDR3 consists of 13 residues. The V gene end was trimmed by 1 base and the J gene end by 4 bases; junction bases not matched to a gene: 3. DNA of the CDR3: TGTGCCTGGAGTGGAGGGGGCGGCACTGAAGCTTTCTTT. Protein: CAWSGGGGTEAFF.

The chain links TRBV29-1 to TRBJ2-7, with 10 bases that match TRBD1. CDR3 length: 13 residues. The V segment lost 7 bases and the J segment 3 bases; nucleotides outside the gene matches: 6. Germline CDR1 SQVTM, CDR2 ANQGSEA. CDR3 DNA sequence: TGCAGCGGCAGACAGGGGGCGGGCTACGAGCAGTACTTC. It codes for CSGRQGAGYEQYF.

The genes are TRBV5-4 and TRBJ2-3; 9 positions agree with TRBD2. The CDR3 extends over 16 amino acids. V was clipped by 4 bases and J by 5 bases; unmatched bases: 11. Germline values: CDR1 SGHNT, CDR2 YYREEE (reference sequence). The CDR3 nucleotides read TGTGCCAGCAGCCCGGAAGGCGGGAGGGTAATAGATACGCAGTATTTT. It encodes CASSPEGGRVIDTQYF. Together with reference TRBV5-4 and TRBJ2-3, the CDR3 gives the full variable domain: ETGVTQSPTHLIKTRGQQVTLRCSSQSGHNTVSWYQQALGQGPQFIFQYYREEENGRGNFPPRFSGLQFPNYSSELNVNALELDDSALYLCASSPEGGRVIDTQYFGPGTRLTVL.

The V call is TRBV7-6, the J call TRBJ2-7; TRBD2 aligns across 8 bases. This CDR3 comprises 13 residues. Per germline, CDR1 SGHVS and CDR2 FNYEAQ. Germline trimming cut 7 bases from V and 7 bases from J; bases unmatched to any gene: 9. Here the CDR3 reads CASTPGTRKEQYF. CDR3 nucleotide sequence: TGTGCCAGCACCCCTGGGACTAGGAAAGAGCAGTACTTC.

V usage is TRBV9 and J usage is TRBJ1-2, with 10 positions matching TRBD1. The V gene's germline CDR1 is SGDLS and CDR2 YYNGEE. The V and J ends lost 0 bases and 4 bases, in that order; junction bases with no gene match: 3. The CDR3 is 15 amino acids. The CDR3 spells CASSVGQGAAYGYTF. The CDR3 DNA reads as TGTGCCAGCAGCGTAGGACAGGGGGCTGCCTATGGCTACACCTTC.

J is TRBJ2-1 and V is TRBV12-1; TRBD2 reflects the table's D call only, with no check against the DNA. TRBV12-1 is a pseudogene locus. There are 18 residues in the CDR3. The CDR3 reads CASSLGLAGGRRYNEQFF. The CDR3 DNA reads as TGTGCCAGCAGCTTGGGACTAGCGGGAGGGCGAAGGTACAATGAGCAGTTCTTC.

This chain connects TRBV4-2 to TRBJ2-7, with 9 bases identical to TRBD2. The germline V gene encodes CDR1 LGHNA and CDR2 YNFKEQ. V lost 0 bases and J lost 3; bases outside the gene matches: 3. The CDR3 loop spans 15 amino acids. This CDR3 is CASSQDLAGSYEQYF. CDR3 in DNA: TGTGCCAGCAGCCAAGATCTAGCGGGGAGCTACGAGCAGTACTTC.

V gene TRBV11-2 combines with J gene TRBJ2-7; weak D call: TRBD2 (6 bases). Trimming removed 0 bases at V and 5 bases at J, with 8 bases between. Germline V gives CDR1 SGHAT, CDR2 FQNNGV. This CDR3 spans 13 amino acids. CDR3 sequence (DNA): TGTGCCAGCAGCTTAGATCGGGGGAACGAGCAGTACTTC. Amino acids: CASSLDRGNEQYF.

The J gene is TRBJ1-1, the V gene TRBV5-1; D may be TRBD1 (6 bases). This CDR3 comprises 15 residues. Per germline, CDR1 SGHRS and CDR2 YFSETQ. Trimming left V 2 bases short and J 2 bases short, with 13 bases between. CDR3 bases: TGCGCCAGCAGCTTAAGCGGGGGGCGAAACACTGAAGCTTTCTTT. This translates into CASSLSGGRNTEAFF.

This chain links TRBV29-1 with TRBJ1-1; no firm D call. V lost 4 bases to trimming and J lost 1 base, with 10 bases between them. CDR3 length: 13 residues. Per the germline V gene, CDR1 is SQVTM and CDR2 is ANQGSEA. CDR3 region: CSVVSTTNTEAFF. CDR3 nucleotides: TGCAGCGTTGTGTCGACAACGAACACTGAAGCTTTCTTT.

The chain is built from TRBV27 and TRBJ2-7; a possible D gene is TRBD2 (6 bases). The CDR3 is 13 amino acids. CDR1 is MNHEY, CDR2 SMNVEV, per germline (reference sequence). Between the trimmed V and J ends, which lost 3 bases and 7 bases, there was a span of 13 bases. CDR3 sequence: CASSLRDPLEQYF. DNA of the CDR3: TGTGCCAGCAGTTTGCGGGACCCCCTGGAGCAGTACTTC.